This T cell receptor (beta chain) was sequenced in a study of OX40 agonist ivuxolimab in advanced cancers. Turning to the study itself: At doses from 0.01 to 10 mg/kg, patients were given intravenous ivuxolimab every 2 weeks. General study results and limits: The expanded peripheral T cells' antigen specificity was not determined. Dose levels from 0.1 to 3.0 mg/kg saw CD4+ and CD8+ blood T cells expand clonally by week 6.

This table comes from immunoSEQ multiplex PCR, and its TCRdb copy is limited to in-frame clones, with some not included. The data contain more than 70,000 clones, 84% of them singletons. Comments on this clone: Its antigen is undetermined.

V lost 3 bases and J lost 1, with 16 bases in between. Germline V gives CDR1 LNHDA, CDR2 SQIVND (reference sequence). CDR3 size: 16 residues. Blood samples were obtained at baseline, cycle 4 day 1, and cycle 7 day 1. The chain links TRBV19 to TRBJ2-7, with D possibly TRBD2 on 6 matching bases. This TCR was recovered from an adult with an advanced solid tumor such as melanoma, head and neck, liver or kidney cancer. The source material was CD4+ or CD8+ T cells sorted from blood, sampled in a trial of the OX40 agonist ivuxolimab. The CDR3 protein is CASSMNLGGKSYEQYF. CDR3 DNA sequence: TGTGCCAGTAGTATGAATCTTGGGGGGAAGTCCTACGAGCAGTACTTC. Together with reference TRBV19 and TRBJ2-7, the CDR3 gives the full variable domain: DGGITQSPKYLFRKEGQNVTLSCEQNLNHDAMYWYRQDPGQGLRLIYYSQIVNDFQKGDIAEGYSVSREKKESFPLTVTSAQKNPTAFYLCASSMNLGGKSYEQYFGPGTRLTVT.